This T cell receptor (beta chain) was identified during a study of cytomegalovirus exposure and HLA in healthy donors. The PCR ran on 60 Vbeta and 13 Jbeta primers. Study processing details: Some 12 million shared chains were among the 60 million to 80 million unique TCR beta chains that a later analysis counted. Here immunoSEQ multiplex PCR was the method, and the copy in TCRdb shows in-frame clones only, minus some. From that table come the V and J calls and clone size; the DNA was used to work out D and trimming. The sample contains 150,000 to 200,000 clones, nearly 80% of which appear only once. Overall study findings and caveats: Earlier findings revealed that most TCR beta V segments proved productive either about 87% or about 30% of the time.

A word on this clone: Its antigen is as yet unknown.

This TCR was recovered from a woman in her fifties or sixties in good health and CMV-seropositive. Source material: PBMCs.

In nucleotides, the CDR3 is TGTGCCAGCAGACGGACAGGGGTGGACATTCAGTACTTC. Protein: CASRRTGVDIQYF. The chain employs TRBV28 and TRBJ2-4; the match to TRBD1 covers 9 bases. Trimming at V came to 6 bases and at J to 8 bases, leaving 5 bases not matched to a gene. Per germline, CDR1 MDHEN and CDR2 SYDVKM. The CDR3 has 13 amino acids.